This T cell receptor (beta chain) was obtained from a study of T-cell memory formation after mild COVID-19. Broader study findings: The study detected some responding clones in pre-infection memory, suggesting cross-reactive memory joined.

Details on this clonotype: Its antigen is unknown.

J lost 4 bases, V lost 2 bases, and 3 bases had no gene match. This CDR3 has 14 residues. Looked up from germline, CDR1 is MRHNA and CDR2 is SNTAGT. Constant-segment primers served in 5'RACE that generated TCR alpha and TCR beta cDNA libraries bearing sample barcodes and UMIs. TCRdb used MiXCR to reprocess the 5' RACE reads, holding one entry per CDR3 protein. The repertoire includes approximately 260,000 distinct CDR3 sequences, roughly 17% of them detected once, and around 20% sits in the top ten. The sample taken for sequencing was PBMCs or a T cell subset sorted from them (not recorded which). This receptor was identified in a man between 18 and 35 years old who had mild COVID-19 (a few samples of this study predate the infection). Cell type and time point are not known. The chain recombines TRBV6-4 with TRBJ1-1; 8 nucleotides align to TRBD1. The CDR3 spells CASSDPRGLTEAFF. The CDR3 coding sequence is TGTGCCAGCAGTGACCCCAGGGGGCTCACTGAAGCTTTCTTT.